Each of the 15 T cell receptor beta chains below was sequenced from the same sample in a study of early T cells in non-severe SARS-CoV-2 infection. Via MiXCR, TCRdb re-called the 5' RACE reads, giving one row per CDR3 protein. The table includes some 85,000 distinct CDR3 sequences, roughly 13% detected once. Sample: whole blood. The receptors shown here come from an adult who was a healthcare worker with PCR-confirmed SARS-CoV-2 infection or an uninfected control (not recorded which).

A few counts support this clonotype. The chain links TRBV10-3 to TRBJ2-3; 7 nucleotides match TRBD2. The CDR3 length is 13 residues. J was trimmed by 2 bases and V by 8 bases; bases with no gene match: 4. Germline values: CDR1 ENHRY, CDR2 SYGVKD. The CDR3 region has the DNA TGTGCCATCGGGGGGGGGTACACAGATACGCAGTATTTT. This translates into CAIGGGYTDTQYF.

This clonotype was seen a few times. The gene calls are TRBV19 and TRBJ1-2; no firm D call. This CDR3 region has 14 residues. Germline CDR1 is LNHDA and CDR2 is SQIVND (reference sequence). Deletions cut 6 bases from V and 4 bases from J, with 15 bases between. This CDR3 reads CASRIIGESYGYTF. CDR3 in DNA: TGTGCCAGTAGAATCATCGGGGAGTCCTATGGCTACACCTTC.

This clonotype was picked up a small number of times. The chain employs TRBV10-1 and TRBJ1-3; TRBD1 might be the D (6 bases). This CDR3 has 14 amino acids. CDR1 WNHNN and CDR2 SYGVQD come from the germline V gene (reference sequence). The germline V and J ends were trimmed by 9 bases and 0 bases, with 12 bases remaining between them. In nucleotides, the CDR3 is TGCGCCAGTTCTACAGGGATCTCTGGAAACACCATATATTTT. This translates into CASSTGISGNTIYF.

This clonotype occurred many times. The chain carries TRBV5-4 and TRBJ1-1, with 7 bases aligning to TRBD1. The germline V gene encodes CDR1 SGHNT and CDR2 YYREEE (reference sequence). V lost 3 bases and J lost 7; bases outside the gene matches: 9. The CDR3 loop spans 14 amino acids. CDR3 bases: TGTGCCAGCAGCTCGCCGACAGGGAGCATTGAAGCTTTCTTT. Amino acid sequence: CASSSPTGSIEAFF.

Many counts were recorded for this clonotype. The chain links TRBV20-1 to TRBJ1-1; D ambiguous. The CDR3 length is 16 residues. The germline V gene encodes CDR1 DFQATT and CDR2 SNEGSKA (reference sequence). Between the trimmed V and J ends, which lost 3 bases and 2 bases, there was a span of 19 bases. Here the CDR3 reads CSARVGEGLGNTEAFF. For the CDR3, the DNA is TGCAGTGCTAGGGTCGGGGAGGGCTTAGGTAACACTGAAGCTTTCTTT.

This clonotype has a count of ten or more. CDR3 bases: TGCGCCAGCAGCTTGGGGGGGGCAGGTTCAGATACGCAGTATTTT. Protein sequence: CASSLGGAGSDTQYF. The rearrangement uses TRBV5-1 and TRBJ2-3; the D gene could be TRBD1 or TRBD2 (6 bases each). This CDR3 contains 15 residues. Per germline, CDR1 SGHRS and CDR2 YFSETQ. Trimming removed 0 bases from V and 4 bases from J, with 12 bases in between.

This clonotype showed up many times. The chain is built from TRBV11-2 and TRBJ2-3, with a possible D match to TRBD2 (5 bases). The CDR3 sequence is 13 residues long. Trimming took off 5 bases at V and 4 bases at J, with 10 bases between the two ends. Germline CDR1 and CDR2: SGHAT and FQNNGV. CDR3 nucleotide sequence: TGTGCCAGCAGCGGTCGGGGAGCAGATACGCAGTATTTT. It specifies CASSGRGADTQYF.

The sample holds a few counts of this clonotype. This chain joins TRBV6-5 and TRBJ2-5, with D possibly TRBD1 on 5 matching bases. Germline CDR1 and CDR2: MNHEY and SVGAGI. CDR3 length: 15 amino acids. Deletions cut 0 bases from V and 7 bases from J, with 15 bases between. CDR3 sequence (DNA): TGTGCCAGCAGTTACTCGAGGCAGGGATTGGGGACCCAGTACTTC. It translates to CASSYSRQGLGTQYF.

Ten or more counts support this clonotype. The gene calls are TRBV7-9 and TRBJ1-2; possible D gene TRBD1, 5 bases. V gave up 5 bases and J gave up 5 bases, with 15 bases separating them. Germline values: CDR1 SEHNR, CDR2 FQNEAQ (reference sequence). This CDR3 has 14 residues. The CDR3 bases are TGTGCCAGCAGCCATTCTCCAGGGTTATATGGCTACACCTTC. Encoded protein: CASSHSPGLYGYTF.

There are a few counts of this clonotype. The J gene is TRBJ1-2, the V gene TRBV29-1, with TRBD1 identical over 7 bases. The CDR3 is made up of 13 amino acids. With 7 bases clipped from V and 0 bases from J, the junction kept 5 bases outside the gene matches. CDR1 and CDR2 (germline): SQVTM, ANQGSEA. The CDR3 DNA reads as TGCAGCGCCAGGGGGGAAGCTAACTATGGCTACACCTTC. Translated: CSARGEANYGYTF.

This clonotype was observed a handful of times. This rearrangement joins TRBV19 to TRBJ1-1, with a possible D match to TRBD1 (6 bases). CDR3 size: 13 residues. The germline V gene encodes CDR1 LNHDA and CDR2 SQIVND (reference sequence). V was shortened by 5 bases and J by 6 bases, with 13 bases between the two germline ends. In nucleotides, the CDR3 is TGTGCCAGTAGTCGGGGGGCGGAATCTGAAGCTTTCTTT. Translation gives CASSRGAESEAFF.

The genes are TRBV6-5 and TRBJ1-2; no clear D gene. The ends were cut back, 6 bases at V and 4 bases at J, with 18 bases in the middle. The germline V gene has CDR1 MNHEY and CDR2 SVGAGI. CDR3 size: 15 residues. The CDR3 bases are TGTGCCAGCAGCCGAGAAAAAAGCGAAATCTATGGCTACACCTTC. This encodes CASSREKSEIYGYTF.

This clonotype was seen repeatedly, ten times or more. In DNA, the CDR3 is TGTGCCAGCAGTCCTCGGGGGCTGAACACTGAAGCTTTCTTT. Translating gives CASSPRGLNTEAFF. This chain uses TRBV12-3 or TRBV12-4 with TRBJ1-1; tentatively, D is TRBD1 (6 bases). V lost 5 bases and J lost 0, with 10 bases in between. This CDR3 contains 14 residues.

This clonotype was seen only a few times. The gene calls are TRBV9 and TRBJ2-3, with 9 bases aligning to TRBD2. J lost 5 bases, V lost 7 bases, and 14 bases had no gene match. This CDR3 has 16 residues. CDR1 and CDR2 (germline): SGDLS, YYNGEE. The CDR3 DNA sequence: TGTGCCAGCTCCGCAGGCGGGGGGGCTTTAGGAGATACGCAGTATTTT. Its protein product is CASSAGGGALGDTQYF.

The chain recombines TRBV20-1 with TRBJ2-1, with a possible D match to TRBD2 (7 bases). V was cut by 3 bases and J by 6 bases, with 12 bases left in between. Per germline, CDR1 DFQATT and CDR2 SNEGSKA (reference sequence). There are 13 residues in the CDR3. CDR3 in DNA: TGCAGTGCTAGCGGGGGGCAGATCAATGAGCAGTTCTTC. This codes for CSASGGQINEQFF.